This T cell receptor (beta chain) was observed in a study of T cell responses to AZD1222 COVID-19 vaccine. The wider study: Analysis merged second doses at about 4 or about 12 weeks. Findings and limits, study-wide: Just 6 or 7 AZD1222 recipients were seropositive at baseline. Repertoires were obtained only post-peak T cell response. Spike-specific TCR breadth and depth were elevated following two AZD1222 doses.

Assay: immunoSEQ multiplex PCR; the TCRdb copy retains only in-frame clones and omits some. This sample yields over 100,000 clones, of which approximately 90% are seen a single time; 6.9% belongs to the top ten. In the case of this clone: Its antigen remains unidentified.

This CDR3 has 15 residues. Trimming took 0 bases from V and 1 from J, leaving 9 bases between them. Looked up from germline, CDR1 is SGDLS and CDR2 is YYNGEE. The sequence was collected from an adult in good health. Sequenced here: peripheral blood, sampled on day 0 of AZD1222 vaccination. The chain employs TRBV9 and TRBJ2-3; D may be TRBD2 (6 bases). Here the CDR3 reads CASSVVSGGTDTQYF. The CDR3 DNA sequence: TGTGCCAGCAGCGTAGTTTCGGGGGGCACAGATACGCAGTATTTT.